This TCR beta chain was documented in a study of spatial heterogeneity in lung cancer. Study overall: Mean representation of each unique TCR and UMI combination in the raw reads exceeded 9.5 occurrences. Notes on the study in general: Follow-up blood showed ubiquitous expanded tumor TCRs less than blood at resection did.

This clonotype has just one count. Its antigen remains unknown. This beta chain is a stray sequence in a library constructed for alpha chains; its clone size is not meaningful. A distinct unique molecular identifier was carried by each TCR cDNA molecule. TCRdb itself ran the 5' RACE reads through MiXCR, one entry per CDR3 protein. This sample has 13,000 or so distinct CDR3 sequences, with around 4.2% found just once. Time point given: sample taken at primary tumor resection. The study sequenced unsorted whole RNA from tumor, nontumor lung or frozen PBMC. The donors were 55 to 85 patients with non-small cell lung cancer that was early-stage and untreated. The CDR3 is 14 residues long. V dropped 6 bases and J dropped 6 bases, with 15 bases sitting between them. Germline CDR1 reads MNHEY; CDR2 reads SVGAGI.

The TCR originated in a male donor with early-stage non-small cell lung cancer. Sequences were derived from PBMCs, sampled at surgery. The chain joins TRBV6-5 to TRBJ2-1, with unresolved D. CDR3 in DNA: TGTGCCAGCAGCTGGCTAGGTGGGGTCAATGAGCAGTTCTTC. As protein: CASSWLGGVNEQFF.